Listed below are T cell receptor beta chains from one sample, sequenced in a study of vaccination and CD4 T cells after COVID-19. For these TCRs, the target antigens are not known. TCRdb re-derived calls from the PCR reads in MiXCR, one entry per CDR3 protein. The sample contains about 25,000 distinct CDR3 sequences, around 30% of which appear only once. The input for sequencing was CD4+ T cells from blood, cultured in vitro, taken about 7 months after SARS-CoV-2 vaccination. These receptors were taken from a human donor who had recovered from COVID-19. Each CDR3 is given with its conserved first and last residue. The D gene is left open where the match is weak. Size is omitted from some rows. Given values are once, few, many or a class for expanded clones.

j_gene: TRBJ1-5; v_gene: TRBV28; d_gene: TRBD1; abundance: NA; CDR3aa: CASSLKGTGLYLNQPQHF; CDR3nt: TGTGCCAGCAGTTTAAAGGGGACAGGGCTATACCTCAATCAGCCCCAGCATTTT
j_gene: TRBJ2-5; v_gene: TRBV10-3; d_gene: TRBD1; abundance: NA; CDR3aa: CAISLAKQGDQETQYF; CDR3nt: TGTGCCATCAGCTTAGCGAAACAGGGGGATCAAGAGACCCAGTACTTC
j_gene: TRBJ1-1; v_gene: TRBV20-1; d_gene: NA; abundance: NA; CDR3aa: CTARDRTANTEAFF; CDR3nt: TGCACTGCTAGAGACAGGACAGCGAACACTGAAGCTTTCTTT
j_gene: TRBJ2-1; v_gene: TRBV7-9; d_gene: TRBD1; abundance: NA; CDR3aa: CASSIQGAKEQFF; CDR3nt: TGTGCCAGCAGCATCCAGGGGGCGAAAGAGCAGTTCTTC
j_gene: TRBJ2-5; v_gene: TRBV6-5; d_gene: NA; abundance: many; CDR3aa: CASSYGQKQETQYF; CDR3nt: TGTGCCAGCAGTTACGGGCAGAAGCAAGAGACCCAGTACTTC
j_gene: TRBJ2-3; v_gene: TRBV20-1; d_gene: NA; abundance: NA; CDR3aa: CSARGQYTDTQYF; CDR3nt: TGCAGTGCTAGAGGACAGTACACAGATACGCAGTATTTT
j_gene: TRBJ1-1; v_gene: TRBV4-3; d_gene: TRBD1; abundance: NA; CDR3aa: CASSHSGGHRPAEAFF; CDR3nt: TGCGCCAGCAGCCACTCAGGGGGACACCGCCCCGCTGAAGCTTTCTTT
j_gene: TRBJ1-5; v_gene: TRBV7-9; d_gene: TRBD1; abundance: NA; CDR3aa: CASSFGTGEPQHF; CDR3nt: TGTGCCAGCAGCTTTGGGACAGGGGAGCCCCAGCATTTT
j_gene: TRBJ1-2; v_gene: TRBV20-1; d_gene: TRBD1; abundance: few; CDR3aa: CSARDPGGYYGYTF; CDR3nt: TGCAGTGCTAGAGATCCAGGGGGCTACTATGGCTACACCTTC
j_gene: TRBJ2-1; v_gene: TRBV4-1; d_gene: NA; abundance: NA; CDR3aa: CASSHRESGYEQFF; CDR3nt: TGCGCCAGCAGCCATCGGGAAAGCGGTTATGAGCAGTTCTTC
j_gene: TRBJ1-1; v_gene: TRBV20-1; d_gene: NA; abundance: NA; CDR3aa: CSAKAAVIEAFF; CDR3nt: TGCAGTGCTAAAGCGGCGGTGATTGAAGCTTTCTTT
j_gene: TRBJ2-1; v_gene: TRBV7-2; d_gene: NA; abundance: few; CDR3aa: CASSTALAAGNEQFF; CDR3nt: TGTGCCAGCAGCACAGCGCTGGCGGCCGGCAATGAGCAGTTCTTC
j_gene: TRBJ1-1; v_gene: TRBV20-1; d_gene: NA; abundance: few; CDR3aa: CSARDRARWTPEAFF; CDR3nt: TGCAGTGCTAGAGATCGAGCGAGGTGGACCCCTGAAGCTTTCTTT
j_gene: TRBJ2-7; v_gene: TRBV7-6; d_gene: TRBD1; abundance: few; CDR3aa: CASSGIDRASEQYF; CDR3nt: TGTGCCAGCAGTGGGATTGACAGGGCCTCCGAGCAGTACTTC
j_gene: TRBJ2-1; v_gene: TRBV7-3; d_gene: NA; abundance: NA; CDR3aa: CASSQVPRGRDNEQFF; CDR3nt: TGCGCCAGCAGCCAAGTTCCCAGGGGTCGGGACAATGAGCAGTTCTTC
j_gene: TRBJ2-1; v_gene: TRBV6-5; d_gene: NA; abundance: NA; CDR3aa: CASSYSTGTNNEQFF; CDR3nt: TGTGCCAGCAGTTACTCGACAGGTACTAACAATGAGCAGTTCTTC
j_gene: TRBJ2-3; v_gene: TRBV20-1; d_gene: NA; abundance: NA; CDR3aa: CSERDSSSTDTQYF; CDR3nt: TGCAGTGAGAGAGACAGTAGCTCAACAGATACGCAGTATTTT
j_gene: TRBJ1-2; v_gene: TRBV7-8; d_gene: NA; abundance: NA; CDR3aa: CASSLVRTGYGYTF; CDR3nt: TGTGCCAGCAGCTTAGTTCGGACGGGGTATGGCTACACCTTC
j_gene: TRBJ2-7; v_gene: TRBV11-3; d_gene: NA; abundance: few; CDR3aa: CASSWRDAGYF; CDR3nt: TGTGCCAGCAGCTGGAGGGACGCCGGGTACTTC
j_gene: TRBJ1-2; v_gene: TRBV20-1; d_gene: TRBD1; abundance: NA; CDR3aa: CSARHRDSYGYTF; CDR3nt: TGCAGTGCTCGACACCGGGACAGCTATGGCTACACCTTC
j_gene: TRBJ1-6; v_gene: TRBV20-1; d_gene: NA; abundance: medium-sized; CDR3aa: CSAVGGGDNSPLHF; CDR3nt: TGCAGTGCCGTGGGGGGTGGCGATAATTCACCCCTCCACTTT
j_gene: TRBJ2-7; v_gene: TRBV4-3; d_gene: NA; abundance: few; CDR3aa: CASSQGTPREQYF; CDR3nt: TGCGCCAGCAGCCAAGGGACCCCACGGGAGCAGTACTTC
j_gene: TRBJ2-7; v_gene: TRBV7-9; d_gene: NA; abundance: few; CDR3aa: CASSGDSPLLDEQYF; CDR3nt: TGTGCCAGCAGCGGTGACAGTCCCTTATTAGACGAGCAGTACTTC
j_gene: TRBJ2-1; v_gene: TRBV7-9; d_gene: TRBD2; abundance: few; CDR3aa: CASSAGTNVGNEQFF; CDR3nt: TGTGCCAGCAGCGCCGGGACTAACGTAGGTAATGAGCAGTTCTTC
j_gene: TRBJ2-7; v_gene: TRBV7-9; d_gene: TRBD2; abundance: few; CDR3aa: CASSLGLAGGLSYEQYF; CDR3nt: TGTGCCAGCAGCTTGGGACTAGCGGGAGGTCTTTCCTACGAGCAGTACTTC
j_gene: TRBJ2-5; v_gene: TRBV6-1; d_gene: TRBD2; abundance: NA; CDR3aa: CTSSFDRLAGETQYF; CDR3nt: TGTACCAGCAGCTTCGACCGACTAGCGGGGGAGACCCAGTACTTC
j_gene: TRBJ1-5; v_gene: TRBV28; d_gene: NA; abundance: NA; CDR3aa: CASSLGTSNQPQHF; CDR3nt: TGTGCCAGCAGTTTAGGGACGAGCAATCAGCCCCAGCATTTT
j_gene: TRBJ1-1; v_gene: TRBV20-1; d_gene: TRBD1; abundance: NA; CDR3aa: CSARTLGQGNTEAFF; CDR3nt: TGCAGTGCTAGAACCTTGGGACAGGGGAACACTGAAGCTTTCTTT
j_gene: TRBJ2-1; v_gene: TRBV20-1; d_gene: TRBD1; abundance: NA; CDR3aa: CSARDVGTATNNEQFF; CDR3nt: TGCAGTGCTAGAGATGTAGGGACAGCGACGAACAATGAGCAGTTCTTC
j_gene: TRBJ2-3; v_gene: TRBV4-1; d_gene: NA; abundance: NA; CDR3aa: CASSQDMAGRSDTQYF; CDR3nt: TGCGCCAGCAGCCAAGATATGGCGGGGCGGTCAGATACGCAGTATTTT
j_gene: TRBJ2-5; v_gene: TRBV5-4; d_gene: TRBD1; abundance: NA; CDR3aa: CASSSLPPGQQETQYF; CDR3nt: TGTGCCAGCAGCTCCTTGCCCCCGGGACAGCAAGAGACCCAGTACTTC
j_gene: TRBJ1-1; v_gene: TRBV6-1; d_gene: NA; abundance: few; CDR3aa: CASSEAGDITEAFF; CDR3nt: TGTGCCAGCAGTGAAGCAGGGGATATCACTGAAGCTTTCTTT
j_gene: TRBJ2-4; v_gene: TRBV28; d_gene: TRBD2; abundance: NA; CDR3aa: CASKGREWGNIQYF; CDR3nt: TGTGCCAGCAAGGGGCGGGAGTGGGGAAACATTCAGTACTTC
j_gene: TRBJ2-2; v_gene: TRBV7-9; d_gene: NA; abundance: NA; CDR3aa: CASSFSRANTGELFF; CDR3nt: TGTGCCAGCAGCTTCTCCCGTGCGAACACCGGGGAGCTGTTTTTT
j_gene: TRBJ2-7; v_gene: TRBV7-3; d_gene: NA; abundance: few; CDR3aa: CASSLSTGTYEQYF; CDR3nt: TGTGCCAGCAGCTTAAGTACAGGAACCTACGAGCAGTACTTC
j_gene: TRBJ1-5; v_gene: TRBV6-1; d_gene: NA; abundance: few; CDR3aa: CASSDQGRRQPQHF; CDR3nt: TGTGCCAGCAGTGATCAGGGACGAAGGCAGCCCCAGCATTTT
j_gene: TRBJ1-6; v_gene: TRBV30; d_gene: NA; abundance: NA; CDR3aa: CACTPRAYNSPLHF; CDR3nt: TGTGCCTGCACCCCTAGGGCCTATAATTCACCCCTCCACTTT
j_gene: TRBJ2-3; v_gene: TRBV6-4; d_gene: TRBD1; abundance: few; CDR3aa: CASSETGGADTQYF; CDR3nt: TGTGCCAGCAGTGAGACAGGGGGCGCAGATACGCAGTATTTT
j_gene: TRBJ2-7; v_gene: TRBV11-1; d_gene: NA; abundance: NA; CDR3aa: CASMGQDSYEQYF; CDR3nt: TGTGCCAGCATGGGGCAGGACTCCTACGAGCAGTACTTC
j_gene: TRBJ2-5; v_gene: TRBV20-1; d_gene: TRBD2; abundance: NA; CDR3aa: CSAKEAGGCATQYF; CDR3nt: TGCAGTGCTAAGGAAGCGGGAGGGTGCGCGACCCAGTACTTC
j_gene: TRBJ2-7; v_gene: TRBV29-1; d_gene: TRBD2; abundance: few; CDR3aa: CSVEDQAGGTNYEQYF; CDR3nt: TGCAGCGTTGAAGATCAGGCGGGAGGTACGAACTACGAGCAGTACTTC
j_gene: TRBJ1-5; v_gene: TRBV15; d_gene: NA; abundance: NA; CDR3aa: CATSTVTVRNQPQHF; CDR3nt: TGTGCCACCAGCACTGTGACAGTACGCAATCAGCCCCAGCATTTT
j_gene: TRBJ2-1; v_gene: TRBV20-1; d_gene: TRBD2; abundance: few; CDR3aa: CSAATGLAGNEQFF; CDR3nt: TGCAGTGCCGCAACGGGACTAGCGGGTAATGAGCAGTTCTTC
j_gene: TRBJ2-1; v_gene: TRBV7-2; d_gene: TRBD2; abundance: few; CDR3aa: CASSLGASGRYNEQFF; CDR3nt: TGTGCCAGCAGCTTAGGGGCTAGCGGGAGGTACAATGAGCAGTTCTTC
j_gene: TRBJ2-7; v_gene: TRBV4-2; d_gene: NA; abundance: NA; CDR3aa: CASSQSSYEQYF; CDR3nt: TGTGCCAGCAGCCAGAGCTCCTACGAGCAGTACTTC
j_gene: TRBJ2-1; v_gene: TRBV7-8; d_gene: NA; abundance: few; CDR3aa: CASSQTSSGGFF; CDR3nt: TGTGCCAGCAGCCAAACTAGCTCTGGGGGGTTCTTC
j_gene: TRBJ2-1; v_gene: TRBV6-5; d_gene: TRBD2; abundance: NA; CDR3aa: CASSYSAGRGVYNEQFF; CDR3nt: TGTGCCAGCAGTTACTCTGCGGGGCGGGGGGTCTACAATGAGCAGTTCTTC
j_gene: TRBJ2-7; v_gene: TRBV7-9; d_gene: TRBD2; abundance: NA; CDR3aa: CASSLGLAPYEQYF; CDR3nt: TGTGCCAGCAGCCTCGGACTAGCCCCCTACGAGCAGTACTTC
j_gene: TRBJ2-5; v_gene: TRBV18; d_gene: NA; abundance: few; CDR3aa: CASSPWSEEGTQYF; CDR3nt: TGTGCCAGCTCACCATGGAGTGAAGAGGGGACCCAGTACTTC
j_gene: TRBJ1-5; v_gene: TRBV28; d_gene: NA; abundance: few; CDR3aa: CASRGAYSNQPQHF; CDR3nt: TGTGCCAGCAGAGGGGCATATAGCAATCAGCCCCAGCATTTT
j_gene: TRBJ1-2; v_gene: TRBV10-3; d_gene: NA; abundance: few; CDR3aa: CAISDSGQGLYGYTF; CDR3nt: TGTGCCATCAGTGATTCGGGTCAGGGCCTCTATGGCTACACCTTC
j_gene: TRBJ2-3; v_gene: TRBV20-1; d_gene: NA; abundance: few; CDR3aa: CSAKPNKPDTQYF; CDR3nt: TGCAGTGCTAAGCCGAACAAACCAGATACGCAGTATTTT
j_gene: TRBJ2-7; v_gene: TRBV2; d_gene: NA; abundance: few; CDR3aa: CASSRTDEQYF; CDR3nt: TGTGCCAGCAGTAGGACGGACGAGCAGTACTTC